The clone carrying this TCR beta chain ranks as medium-sized. No antigen is known for it. From germline, CDR1 is MNHEY and CDR2 SMNVEV (reference sequence). This CDR3 is built from 15 residues. The V end lost 3 bases, the J end lost 3 bases, and 12 bases lay between the germline ends. The iRepertoire nested amplicon-rescue multiplex PCR amplified TCR alpha and beta CDR3s from RNA. TCRdb re-called the multiplex PCR reads with MiXCR, one entry per CDR3 protein. Seen here are 20,000 to 25,000 distinct CDR3 sequences, around 24% observed once, and the top ten hold roughly 14%. The data originate from a study of glioma-infiltrating T cells. Study-level points and caveats: Tissue-blood divergence was below expectation in non-neoplastic patients, above in gliomas. Only very few CDR3 sequences appeared in both tissue and blood.

The sample taken for sequencing was glioma tissue, nonneoplastic brain tissue, or PBMCs (not recorded which). This chain connects TRBV27 to TRBJ1-5; D not certain. The sequence came from a human donor with low-grade glioma or glioblastoma, undergoing nonglioma brain surgery, or in good health (not recorded which). Here the CDR3 reads CASSFQPNANQPQHF. CDR3 nucleotides: TGTGCCAGCAGTTTCCAGCCCAACGCCAATCAGCCCCAGCATTTT.